This TCR beta chain is from a study of shared clonotypes between healthy human individuals. TCRdb keeps only in-frame clones here, not all; method: immunoSEQ multiplex PCR. The sample lists 2 million to 3 million clones; 80% to 95% were seen once. J was trimmed by 0 bases and V by 1 base; bases with no gene match: 0. The CDR3 is 14 amino acids. Germline V gives CDR1 SGHAT, CDR2 FQNNGV. A few counts support this clone. The identical CDR3 is also encoded by other nucleotide sequences in the sample. Sequencing input: naive CD4+ T cells from PBMCs. Subset in this sample: CD45RA+ positively selected. The clonotype was recovered from a man in his late teens or twenties in good health. Some clones in this sample may be carry-over from other donors' samples. The chain has TRBV11-2 and TRBJ2-7; 7 nucleotides line up with TRBD2. The CDR3 reads CASSLGGSSYEQYF. The CDR3 DNA is TGTGCCAGCAGCTTAGGCGGGAGCTCCTACGAGCAGTACTTC.